Listed below are T cell receptor beta chains from one sample, sequenced in a study of blood T cell repertoires in COVID-19. Repertoires were generated with immunoSEQ multiplex PCR, while TCRdb's copy carries only in-frame clones and drops some. The data hold 300,000 to 400,000 clones, with around 89% observed a single time. The sequenced material came from PBMCs or T cells enriched from blood (not recorded which). The receptors here all came from a young woman who had recovered from COVID-19. Each CDR3 is given with its conserved first and last residue. Each record gives: V gene, J gene, CDR3 protein.

V gene: TRBV10-3; J gene: TRBJ2-3; CDR3 protein: CAISGTSGGDNTQYF
V gene: TRBV4-1; J gene: TRBJ1-5; CDR3 protein: CASSQDRGGQPQHF
V gene: TRBV21-1; J gene: TRBJ1-5; CDR3 protein: CASSKFGGGPRCNQPQHF
V gene: TRBV7-2; J gene: TRBJ2-3; CDR3 protein: CASSSLNSGDRTDTQYF
V gene: TRBV5-1; J gene: TRBJ1-6; CDR3 protein: CASSLAEEAHAPLHF
V gene: TRBV6-5; J gene: TRBJ1-6; CDR3 protein: CASRTGGPSPLHF
V gene: TRBV6-4; J gene: TRBJ2-2; CDR3 protein: CASRRTSGGNTGELFF
V gene: TRBV30; J gene: TRBJ1-4; CDR3 protein: CAIEGGQGREKLFF
V gene: TRBV6-5; J gene: TRBJ1-1; CDR3 protein: CASSKSQGASTEAFF
V gene: TRBV6-5; J gene: TRBJ2-2; CDR3 protein: CASTPGANTGELFF